This T cell receptor beta chain was captured by sequencing in a study of cytomegalovirus exposure and HLA in healthy donors. CDR1 is SGHRS, CDR2 YFSETQ, per germline. The CDR3 runs to 16 residues. V was pared by 4 bases and J by 2 bases, with 19 bases between. The PCR made use of 60 Vbeta and 13 Jbeta primers. Using immunoSEQ multiplex PCR, the repertoire was profiled, and TCRdb retains in-frame clones only, with some absent. The sample lists more than 85,000 clones, around 77% occurring once. Sequenced: PBMCs. This chain joins TRBV5-1 and TRBJ2-7; D perhaps matches TRBD1 (6 bases). The receptor's source is a female donor in good health and CMV-seronegative. CDR3 in amino acids: CASSTRGSAVTYEQYF. Written as DNA, the CDR3 is TGCGCCAGCAGCACCAGGGGTAGCGCCGTTACCTACGAGCAGTACTTC. Full variable domain (missing parts from reference TRBV5-1 and TRBJ2-7): KAGVTQTPRYLIKTRGQQVTLSCSPISGHRSVSWYQQTPGQGLQFLFEYFSETQRNKGNFPGRFSGRQFSNSRSEMNVSTLELGDSALYLCASSTRGSAVTYEQYFGPGTRLTVT.